This is a list of T cell receptor beta chains from one sample in a study of cytomegalovirus exposure and HLA in healthy donors. Assay used: immunoSEQ multiplex PCR; TCRdb lists only in-frame clones, some missing. The sample includes around 53,000 clones, about three quarters of them seen just once. The specimen sequenced was PBMCs. Source of these receptors: a man aged 18 to 29 in good health and CMV-seronegative. Both conserved end residues are part of each CDR3. The D gene is left open where the match is weak. Clone sizes are given selectively: once, few, many, or a class where the clone is expanded.

cdr3_nt cdr3_aa clone_size j_call d_call v_call
TGTGCCAGCGCGAACACCGGGTCCCTCTTTGGTGAGCAGTTCTTC CASANTGSLFGEQFF NA TRBJ2-1 NA TRBV28
TGTGCCAGCAGCCACACTAGCGGGAGAGGCTACGAGCAGTACTTC CASSHTSGRGYEQYF once TRBJ2-7 TRBD2 TRBV7-9
TGCGCCAGCAGTGCCCAATACGATACAATTCAGTACTTC CASSAQYDTIQYF once TRBJ2-4 NA TRBV10-1
TGCAGCGTTAACAGGGGGCTGAACACTGAAGCTTTCTTT CSVNRGLNTEAFF NA TRBJ1-1 TRBD1 TRBV29-1
TGTGCCAGCAGCACTAGCGGACAAAAAAACATTCAGTACTTC CASSTSGQKNIQYF NA TRBJ2-4 TRBD2 TRBV11-2
TGTGCCAGCATGGAGGGGACTAGCGGGCTAAATGAGCAGTTCTTC CASMEGTSGLNEQFF NA TRBJ2-1 TRBD2 TRBV11-3
TGTGCCAGCCAGGGGGGCATCTACGAGCAGTACTTC CASQGGIYEQYF NA TRBJ2-7 NA TRBV2
TGTGCCAGCAGCTTAGCTGGGCAGGGTCAGCCCCAGCATTTT CASSLAGQGQPQHF NA TRBJ1-5 NA TRBV7-8
TGTGCCAGCAGAACCAGGACTAGCGGGAGCGAGACCCAGTACTTC CASRTRTSGSETQYF NA TRBJ2-5 TRBD2 TRBV28
TGCGCCAGCAGCCAAGATCGAGGAGGGCTAGGGTACTATGGCTACACCTTC CASSQDRGGLGYYGYTF NA TRBJ1-2 NA TRBV4-1
TGTGCCAGCCGGGGAGGCATTGGGCCCTACGAGCAGTACTTC CASRGGIGPYEQYF NA TRBJ2-7 NA TRBV2
TGTGCCAGCAGTCCCCGCAGGACCGGGGAGCTGTTTTTT CASSPRRTGELFF NA TRBJ2-2 NA TRBV28
TGTGCCAGCAGCCAAGATGGTCGGGGGGCCAATGAGCAGTTCTTC CASSQDGRGANEQFF NA TRBJ2-1 NA TRBV4-2
TGTGCCAGCAGTTTAGCCCAGGGTTACGAGCAGTACTTC CASSLAQGYEQYF NA TRBJ2-7 NA TRBV28
TGTGCCAGCAGTGCGAACAGGCCCTCCTACAATGAGCAGTTCTTC CASSANRPSYNEQFF few TRBJ2-1 NA TRBV6-5
TGTGCCAGCAGCCAAGTTTCAGCGGCTACCCAGTACTTC CASSQVSAATQYF NA TRBJ2-5 NA TRBV14
TGCGCCAGCAGCCAAGAGTCAGGGATGAGGAATTCACCCCTCCACTTT CASSQESGMRNSPLHF NA TRBJ1-6 NA TRBV4-1
TGTGCCAGCAGTGATGTCGGGAGCTCCTACAATGAGCAGTTCTTC CASSDVGSSYNEQFF few TRBJ2-1 NA TRBV6-1
TGTGCCAGCACCCCCGGGGGTCAGCCCCAGCATTTT CASTPGGQPQHF NA TRBJ1-5 NA TRBV6-6
TGTGCCAGCAGACTACGGACAGGGGGGCGCGACGAGCAGTACTTC CASRLRTGGRDEQYF few TRBJ2-7 TRBD1 TRBV6-6
TGCGCCAGCAGCCACGCTACTAGGAGGGCCACAGATACGCAGTATTTT CASSHATRRATDTQYF few TRBJ2-3 NA TRBV4-1
TGTGCCAGCTCACCACGTGGACTAGTCCCAGATACGCAGTATTTT CASSPRGLVPDTQYF NA TRBJ2-3 TRBD2 TRBV18
TGCGCCAGCAGCCAAGGGATTAGCGGGAAGGCCTACGAGCAGTACTTC CASSQGISGKAYEQYF NA TRBJ2-7 TRBD2 TRBV4-1
TGTGCCAGCAGCGGGGACACAACCTTCTCAGGCTACACCTTC CASSGDTTFSGYTF NA TRBJ1-2 NA TRBV4-2
TGCGCCAGCGCGGCCGCAAATGAGCAGTTCTTC CASAAANEQFF few TRBJ2-1 NA TRBV5-1
TGTGCCAGCAGCCCCGGGGACTATGGCTACACCTTC CASSPGDYGYTF NA TRBJ1-2 NA TRBV7-2